Below are 8 T cell receptor beta chains sequenced from a single sample in a study of blood T cells in healthy people across ages. The second PCR ran about 6 to 11 cycles with a sample-barcoded 5' primer and J-beta primers. TCRdb called the 5' RACE reads again in MiXCR, with one record for every CDR3 protein. The profile shows about 840,000 distinct CDR3 sequences, 25% to 35% of them singletons. This same sample was also taken into another study, of T cells of mothers and their children.

Sequenced: blood. Source of these receptors: a woman aged 40 to 49 in good health.

About this clonotype: A read error may be the cause here, since a much bigger clone is one base away. The rearrangement links TRBV6-2 or TRBV6-3 to TRBJ2-1, with TRBD2 matching over 10 bases. The DNA end lines up better with TRBJ2-7; the J call may be wrong. This CDR3 is 15 amino acids long. Per the germline V gene, CDR1 is MNHEY and CDR2 is SVGEGT. Here the CDR3 reads CASSSPGLALNEQYF. In DNA form, the CDR3 reads TGTGCCAGCAGTTCCCCGGGACTAGCGTTAAATGAGCAGTACTTC.

Notes on this clonotype: A much larger clone sits a single nucleotide away, making a read error possible. This chain joins TRBV12-3 or TRBV12-4 and TRBJ2-5; D remains ambiguous. The CDR3 is 13 residues long. CDR3 amino acids: CVSSDQNQETQYF. In DNA form, the CDR3 reads TGTGTCAGCAGTGACCAGAACCAAGAGACCCAGTACTTC.

This clonotype was seen only a few times. This rearrangement joins TRBV7-2 to TRBJ2-3; 15 bases match TRBD2. Per germline, CDR1 SGHTA and CDR2 FQGNSA. This CDR3 is 18 amino acids long. V lost 0 bases and J lost 6; bases outside the gene matches: 7. The CDR3 sequence: CASSLALWTSGGADTQYF. DNA of the CDR3: TGTGCCAGCAGCTTAGCCCTCTGGACTAGCGGGGGGGCGGATACGCAGTATTTT. Drawing the rest from reference TRBV7-2 and TRBJ2-3, the complete variable domain is GAGVSQSPSNKVTEKGKDVELRCDPISGHTALYWYRQSLGQGLEFLIYFQGNSAPDKSGLPSDRFSAERTGGSVSTLTIQRTQQEDSAVYLCASSLALWTSGGADTQYFGPGTRLTVL.

This chain uses TRBV6-2 or TRBV6-3 with TRBJ1-5; D remains unclear. V was trimmed by 2 bases and J by 6 bases, leaving 8 bases between them. This CDR3 has 13 amino acids. Germline V CDR1 and CDR2: MNHEY, SVGEGT. CDR3 sequence (DNA): TGTGCCAGCAGTTACGTCGGCGTTCAGCCCCAGCATTTT. It yields the protein CASSYVGVQPQHF.

The V and J genes are TRBV28 and TRBJ1-4; 9 bases are a match to TRBD1. This CDR3 is 16 amino acids long. The germline V gene has CDR1 MDHEN and CDR2 SYDVKM. The trim removed 3 bases at V and 1 base at J, leaving 3 bases unmatched. For the CDR3, the DNA is TGTGCCAGCAGTTTGGACAGGGGCTTAACTAATGAAAAACTGTTTTTT. Its translation is CASSLDRGLTNEKLFF.

There are many counts of this clonotype. CDR3 in amino acids: CASSLDRTGLGYEQYF. The CDR3 DNA sequence: TGTGCCAGCAGTTTAGACCGGACAGGTCTAGGGTACGAGCAGTACTTC. This chain links TRBV12-3 or TRBV12-4 with TRBJ2-7; 7 positions match TRBD1. Trimming at V came to 1 base and at J to 4 bases, leaving 10 bases not matched to a gene. The CDR3 spans 16 residues.

V usage is TRBV9 and J usage is TRBJ2-1; TRBD2 matches at 9 bases. The germline V gene has CDR1 SGDLS and CDR2 YYNGEE. This CDR3 has 18 amino acids. J gave up 1 base and V 2 bases, and 10 bases lay outside the gene matches. Here the CDR3 reads CASSVQSSGVWSYNEQFF. The CDR3 region has the DNA TGTGCCAGCAGCGTCCAGTCTAGCGGGGTTTGGTCCTACAATGAGCAGTTCTTC.

V and J are TRBV11-2 and TRBJ2-2; TRBD2 agrees at 10 bases. The J segment lost 7 bases and the V segment lost 2 bases, leaving 4 bases of the junction unmatched. There are 15 residues in the CDR3. The germline CDR1 and CDR2 sequences are SGHAT and FQNNGV. The CDR3 bases are TGTGCCAGCAGCTTACTAGCGGGGGAGGGCGGGGAGCTGTTTTTT. Translating gives CASSLLAGEGGELFF.